This T cell receptor beta chain was recovered during a study of PD-L1 blockade in urothelial cancer. Study context: Per blood sample, T cells had a median of roughly 150,000.

The repertoire was sequenced with immunoSEQ multiplex PCR; TCRdb's copy has only in-frame clones and lacks some. The sample yields 30,000 to 45,000 clones, 90% seen once. Germline lookup yields CDR1 SGHRS and CDR2 YFSETQ. Trimming removed 7 bases from V and 0 bases from J, with 15 bases in between. The CDR3 length is 15 residues. This TCR was recovered from a man between 65 and 85 years old with urothelial cancer. This specimen consisted of PBMCs, obtained around atezolizumab (anti-PD-L1) treatment. V is TRBV5-1 and J is TRBJ2-3, with a possible D match to TRBD2 (6 bases). The CDR3 coding sequence is TGCGCCAGCGGAAGGGACTCATCTAGCACAGATACGCAGTATTTT. Its protein product is CASGRDSSSTDTQYF.